Listed below are T cell receptor beta chains from one sample, sequenced in a study of early stage breast cancer tumors. This table comes from immunoSEQ multiplex PCR, and its TCRdb copy is limited to in-frame clones, with some not included. Of around 53,000 clones listed, about 89% are singletons. The material sequenced was blood. Receptors were obtained from a person aged 65-85 years with breast cancer. The CDR3 runs from the conserved cysteine through the conserved F or W. Each record gives: J gene, V gene, CDR3 protein.

>TRBJ2-1|TRBV5-1
CASATGSGNNNEQFF
>TRBJ1-6|TRBV6-6
CASSFDNSPLHF
>TRBJ1-1|TRBV5-1
CASSLEGQSTEAFF
>TRBJ2-3|TRBV28
CASSLGTGFGDTQYF
>TRBJ2-7|TRBV5-4
CASNRDRGPYEQYF
>TRBJ1-5|TRBV30
CAWSAAGGFNQPQHF
>TRBJ1-2|TRBV5-1
CASSLSGGFDGYTF
>TRBJ1-5|TRBV5-1
CASSENWNQPQHF
>TRBJ2-1|TRBV27
CASSFVGRRSYNEQFF
>TRBJ1-1|TRBV11-2
CASSYRGTEAFF
>TRBJ2-4|TRBV30
CAFFPRQERAKNIQYF
>TRBJ1-2|TRBV5-1
CASSLVEGAPYGYTF
>TRBJ1-2|TRBV4-3
CASSPEPGGGHGYTF
>TRBJ2-5|TRBV6-5
CASSYAGQGRTQYF
>TRBJ1-2|TRBV23-1
CASSQSQGLGYTF
>TRBJ2-7|TRBV11-3
CASSLDRAHEQYF